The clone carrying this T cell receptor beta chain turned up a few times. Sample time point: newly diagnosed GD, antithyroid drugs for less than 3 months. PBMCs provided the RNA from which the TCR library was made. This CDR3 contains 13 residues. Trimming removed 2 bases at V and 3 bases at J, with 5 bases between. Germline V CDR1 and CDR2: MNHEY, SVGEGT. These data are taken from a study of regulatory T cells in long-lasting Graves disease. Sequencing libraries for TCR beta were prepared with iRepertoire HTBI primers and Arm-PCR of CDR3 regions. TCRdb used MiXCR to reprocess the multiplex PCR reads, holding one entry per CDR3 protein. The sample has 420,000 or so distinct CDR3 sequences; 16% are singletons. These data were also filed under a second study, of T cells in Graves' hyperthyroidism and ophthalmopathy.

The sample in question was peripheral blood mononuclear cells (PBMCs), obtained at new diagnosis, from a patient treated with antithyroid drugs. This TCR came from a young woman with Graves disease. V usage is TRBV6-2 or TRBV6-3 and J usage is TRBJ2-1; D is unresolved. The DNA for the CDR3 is TGTGCCAGCAGTTACCCAATCTACAATGAGCAGTTCTTC. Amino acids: CASSYPIYNEQFF.